The source of this TCR beta chain is a study of blood T cells in healthy people across ages. Study conclusions and caveats: Observed TCR beta diversity showed a strong correlation with the percentage of naive T cells as measured by flow cytometry.

With a J-beta primer mix and a sample-barcoded 5' primer, a second PCR ran roughly 6 to 11 cycles. Carrying 12 random nucleotides, a template-switch adaptor labeled each individual cDNA molecule. Each CDR3 protein gets one entry after TCRdb re-called the 5' RACE reads with MiXCR. The sample includes over a million distinct CDR3 sequences, approximately 42% of them seen just once. Note on this clonotype: Its antigen remains unknown.

The germline V and J ends were trimmed by 2 bases and 3 bases, with 10 bases remaining between them. This CDR3 has 14 amino acids. Germline values: CDR1 MGHRA, CDR2 YSYEKL. V usage is TRBV4-1 and J usage is TRBJ1-1, with D unresolved. The TCR was taken from a young woman in good health. Sequencing was done on a sample of blood. The DNA for the CDR3 is TGCGCCAGCAGCCAACCGGAACACCACACTGAAGCTTTCTTT. Its protein product is CASSQPEHHTEAFF.